One sample yielded the 18 T cell receptor beta chains listed below, sequenced in a study of CD8+ T cells in alopecia areata. Treatment in this sample: oral pan-JAK inhibitor, 5-10 mg twice daily. RNA was extracted and reverse transcribed into cDNA as the sequencing template. TCRdb's copy holds only in-frame clones and misses some; the assay was immunoSEQ multiplex PCR. The top ten hold more than 5.5% of the sample, which has 150,000 to 200,000 clones, more than 45% seen once. Sequenced here: CD4+ T cells sorted from blood, sampled at week 24, from a patient treated with tofacitinib. These receptors originate from a human donor with alopecia areata.

The chain combines TRBV30 with TRBJ1-1; D unresolved. Germline V lookup: CDR1 GTSNPN, CDR2 SVGIG (reference sequence). There are 13 residues in the CDR3. The germline V and J ends were trimmed by 3 bases and 1 base, with 9 bases remaining between them. CDR3 amino acids: CAWSGQENTEAFF. The CDR3 DNA is TGTGCCTGGAGCGGGCAGGAGAACACTGAAGCTTTCTTT.

The chain employs TRBV19 and TRBJ1-2; 7 bases fit TRBD1. This CDR3 region has 16 residues. V shed 5 bases and J 4 bases; nucleotides not matched to a gene: 13. From germline, CDR1 is LNHDA and CDR2 SQIVND (reference sequence). CDR3 region: CASSARRDSLSYGYTF. The DNA of the CDR3 is TGTGCCAGTAGTGCTCGCCGGGACAGCCTTTCCTATGGCTACACCTTC. Using reference TRBV19 and TRBJ1-2 for the parts outside the CDR3, the full variable domain is DGGITQSPKYLFRKEGQNVTLSCEQNLNHDAMYWYRQDPGQGLRLIYYSQIVNDFQKGDIAEGYSVSREKKESFPLTVTSAQKNPTAFYLCASSARRDSLSYGYTFGSGTRLTVV.

This clone appeared once. This rearrangement joins TRBV29-1 to TRBJ2-7; the D gene is possibly TRBD1 (6 bases). V was shortened by 6 bases and J by 0 bases, with 18 bases between the two germline ends. This CDR3 has 15 residues. In germline, CDR1 is SQVTM, CDR2 ANQGSEA. The CDR3 bases are TGCAGCGTGCAGAACAGGGTGGGGTCCTCCTACGAGCAGTACTTC. This encodes CSVQNRVGSSYEQYF.

The chain recombines TRBV2 with TRBJ2-3; the D is unclear. This CDR3 region has 10 residues. Between the trimmed V and J ends, which lost 7 bases and 4 bases, there was a span of 3 bases. Germline CDR1 reads SNHLY; CDR2 reads FYNNEI. The DNA for the CDR3 is TGTGCCAGCAACGCAGATACGCAGTATTTT. Protein product: CASNADTQYF.

The chain combines TRBV29-1 with TRBJ2-5, with TRBD1 identical over 10 bases. V lost 1 base and J lost 4; bases outside the gene matches: 12. The CDR3 spans 17 residues. Germline V gives CDR1 SQVTM, CDR2 ANQGSEA. DNA of the CDR3: TGCAGCGTTGAAGGAGAGACAGGGGGCGCACGGGTAGAGACCCAGTACTTC. Translation: CSVEGETGGARVETQYF.

J is TRBJ2-5 and V is TRBV9; 11 bases map to TRBD2. The CDR3 runs 15 residues. Losses at the gene ends were 4 bases for V and 5 bases for J; bases not matched to a gene: 7. Looked up from germline, CDR1 is SGDLS and CDR2 is YYNGEE. Here the CDR3 reads CASSLTSGGGETQYF. The CDR3 nucleotides read TGTGCCAGCAGCCTAACTAGCGGGGGAGGGGAGACCCAGTACTTC.

The chain joins TRBV2 to TRBJ2-5; 10 bases align to TRBD2. The CDR3 is made up of 16 amino acids. After removal of 4 bases from V and 0 bases from J, the junction contained 5 bases not matched to a gene. The germline V gene encodes CDR1 SNHLY and CDR2 FYNNEI. The CDR3 is CASSVELAGDQETQYF. The DNA for the CDR3 is TGTGCCAGCAGTGTCGAGCTAGCGGGAGACCAAGAGACCCAGTACTTC.

The chain links TRBV29-1 to TRBJ2-7; TRBD1 matches 7 bases. The V gene's germline CDR1 is SQVTM and CDR2 ANQGSEA. This CDR3 is built from 13 residues. The junction had 3 bases not matched to a gene; V was cut back by 4 bases and J by 0 bases. The CDR3 DNA follows: TGCAGCGTTGGGGCAGGGGGCTCCTACGAGCAGTACTTC. Translating gives CSVGAGGSYEQYF.

The chain joins TRBV7-8 to TRBJ1-5; D possibly corresponds to TRBD1 (6 bases). Trimming removed 5 bases from V and 0 bases from J, with 14 bases in between. Germline V lookup: CDR1 SGHVS, CDR2 FQNEAQ. The CDR3 consists of 16 residues. CDR3 region: CASSESWTDSNQPQHF. DNA for the CDR3: TGTGCCAGCAGCGAATCCTGGACAGATAGCAATCAGCCCCAGCATTTT.

The chain has TRBV5-4 and TRBJ2-7, with D perhaps being TRBD1 or TRBD2 (5 bases each). Trimming cost V 4 bases and J 3 bases, with 14 bases left between them. Germline loops: CDR1 SGHNT, CDR2 YYREEE (reference sequence). This CDR3 has 14 amino acids. The CDR3 nucleotides read TGTGCCAGCAGCCCAGGGACGGCCATCTACGAGCAGTACTTC. Amino acid sequence: CASSPGTAIYEQYF.

The chain carries TRBV5-4 and TRBJ2-3, with 7 positions matching TRBD1. The CDR3 extends over 16 amino acids. V gave up 4 bases and J gave up 0 bases; unmatched junction bases: 8. Germline loops: CDR1 SGHNT, CDR2 YYREEE (reference sequence). The CDR3 coding sequence is TGTGCCAGCAGCCCGCTACAGGGGTTGAGCACAGATACGCAGTATTTT. Translated: CASSPLQGLSTDTQYF.

This chain's CDR3 is CASSPVEAGAYEQYF. In DNA, the CDR3 is TGTGCCAGCAGCCCGGTAGAGGCGGGCGCCTACGAGCAGTACTTC. This sequence joins TRBV7-8 and TRBJ2-7; tentatively, D is TRBD2 (5 bases). With 5 bases removed from V and 2 bases from J, the gap between germline ends came to 16 bases. This CDR3 has 15 amino acids. CDR1 SGHVS and CDR2 FQNEAQ come from the germline V gene.

This clone was detected ten times or more. V usage is TRBV5-4 and J usage is TRBJ2-1; 8 bases agree with TRBD1. Per germline, CDR1 SGHNT and CDR2 YYREEE (reference sequence). The V and J ends lost 1 base and 8 bases, in that order; junction bases with no gene match: 11. This CDR3 comprises 16 residues. The CDR3 coding sequence is TGTGCCAGCAGCTTGATTGGACAGGGCGAGCGGCATGAGCAGTTCTTC. It is translated as CASSLIGQGERHEQFF.

This sequence joins TRBV6-5 and TRBJ1-6; D is unresolved. Deletions cut 0 bases from V and 4 bases from J, with 10 bases between. The CDR3 consists of 16 residues. Per the germline V gene, CDR1 is MNHEY and CDR2 is SVGAGI. CDR3 amino acids: CASSYSVSEYNSPLHF. In DNA form, the CDR3 reads TGTGCCAGCAGTTACTCGGTGTCTGAGTATAATTCACCCCTCCACTTT.

The V call is TRBV5-4, the J call TRBJ2-1; D is undetermined. The CDR3 has 13 residues. V gave up 0 bases and J gave up 9 bases, with 10 bases separating them. Germline assignment: CDR1 SGHNT and CDR2 YYREEE (reference sequence). As DNA, the CDR3 is TGTGCCAGCAGCTTGGTCCTCGCTAGTGAGCAGTTCTTC. Translation gives CASSLVLASEQFF.

The V call is TRBV6-5, the J call TRBJ2-1; 7 bases fit TRBD2. Germline V CDR1 and CDR2: MNHEY, SVGAGI. The CDR3 spans 12 residues. V trimming: 6 bases; J trimming: 10 bases; junction bases outside the gene matches: 6. The CDR3 here is CASSLTGGEQFF. The CDR3 nucleotides are TGTGCCAGCAGCCTGACCGGGGGGGAGCAGTTCTTC.

In DNA form, the CDR3 reads TGTGCCAGCAGCGCGACCGGGACTAGTACCTACGAGCAGTACTTC. It codes for CASSATGTSTYEQYF. The V gene is TRBV9, the J gene TRBJ2-7; TRBD2 matches at 8 bases. CDR1 is SGDLS, CDR2 YYNGEE, per germline. The V segment lost 3 bases and the J segment 2 bases; nucleotides outside the gene matches: 7. There are 15 residues in the CDR3. The full variable domain, rest sourced from reference TRBV9 and TRBJ2-7, is DSGVTQTPKHLITATGQRVTLRCSPRSGDLSVYWYQQSLDQGLQFLIQYYNGEERAKGNILERFSAQQFPDLHSELNLSSLELGDSALYFCASSATGTSTYEQYFGPGTRLTVT.

V is TRBV29-1 and J is TRBJ2-5; no firm D call. This CDR3 has 14 amino acids. Trimming shortened V by 6 bases and J by 3 bases, and 17 bases separated the two germline ends. Germline V gives CDR1 SQVTM, CDR2 ANQGSEA. CDR3 amino acids: CSVASMDGKETQYF. DNA of the CDR3: TGCAGCGTCGCCTCCATGGATGGGAAAGAGACCCAGTACTTC.